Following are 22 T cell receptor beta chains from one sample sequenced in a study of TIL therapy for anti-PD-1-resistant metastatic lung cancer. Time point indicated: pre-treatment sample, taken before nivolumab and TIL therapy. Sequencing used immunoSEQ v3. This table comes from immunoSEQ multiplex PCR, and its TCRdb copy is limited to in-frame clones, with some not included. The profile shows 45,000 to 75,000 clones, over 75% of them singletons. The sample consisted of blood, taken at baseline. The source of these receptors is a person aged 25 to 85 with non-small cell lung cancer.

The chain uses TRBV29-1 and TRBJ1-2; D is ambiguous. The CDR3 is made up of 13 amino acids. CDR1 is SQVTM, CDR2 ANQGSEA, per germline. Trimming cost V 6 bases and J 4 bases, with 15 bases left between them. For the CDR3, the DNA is TGCAGCGTGACGGCGGAGGACGTCTATGGCTACACCTTC. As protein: CSVTAEDVYGYTF.

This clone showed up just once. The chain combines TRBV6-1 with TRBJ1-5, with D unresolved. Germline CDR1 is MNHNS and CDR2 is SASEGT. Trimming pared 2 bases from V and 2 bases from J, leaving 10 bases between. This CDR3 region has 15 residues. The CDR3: CASSEWGYGNQPQHF. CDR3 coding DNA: TGTGCCAGCAGTGAATGGGGTTATGGCAATCAGCCCCAGCATTTT.

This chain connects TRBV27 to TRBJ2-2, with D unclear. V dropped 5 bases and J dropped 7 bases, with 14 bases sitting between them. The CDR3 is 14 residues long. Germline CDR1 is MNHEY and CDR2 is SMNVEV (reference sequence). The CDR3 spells CASSLTSSGGELFF. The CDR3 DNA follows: TGTGCCAGCAGTCTCACGTCCAGTGGCGGGGAGCTGTTTTTT.

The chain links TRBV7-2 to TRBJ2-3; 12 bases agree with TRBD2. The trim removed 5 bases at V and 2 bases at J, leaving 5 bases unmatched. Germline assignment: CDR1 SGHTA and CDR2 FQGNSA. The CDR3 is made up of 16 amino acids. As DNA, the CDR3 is TGTGCCAGCAGCCTCCGACTAGCGGGGGTCACAGATACGCAGTATTTT. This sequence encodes CASSLRLAGVTDTQYF.

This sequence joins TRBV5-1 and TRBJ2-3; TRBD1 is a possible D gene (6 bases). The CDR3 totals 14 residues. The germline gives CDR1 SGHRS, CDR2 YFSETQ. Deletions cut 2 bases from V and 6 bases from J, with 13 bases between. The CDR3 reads CASSLGQSTDTQYF. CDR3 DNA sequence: TGCGCCAGCAGCTTAGGACAGTCAACCGATACGCAGTATTTT.

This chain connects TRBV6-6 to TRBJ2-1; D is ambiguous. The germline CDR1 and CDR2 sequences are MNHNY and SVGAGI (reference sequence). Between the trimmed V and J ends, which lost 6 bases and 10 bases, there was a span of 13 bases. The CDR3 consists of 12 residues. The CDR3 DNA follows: TGTGCCAGCAGCGAAGGCTTTATGGAGCAGTTCTTC. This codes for CASSEGFMEQFF.

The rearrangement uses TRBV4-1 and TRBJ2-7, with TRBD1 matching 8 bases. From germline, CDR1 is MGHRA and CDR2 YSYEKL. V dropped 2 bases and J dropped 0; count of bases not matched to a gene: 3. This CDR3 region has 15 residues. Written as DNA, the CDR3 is TGCGCCAGCAGCCAACCGACAGGGGCCTCCTACGAGCAGTACTTC. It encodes CASSQPTGASYEQYF.

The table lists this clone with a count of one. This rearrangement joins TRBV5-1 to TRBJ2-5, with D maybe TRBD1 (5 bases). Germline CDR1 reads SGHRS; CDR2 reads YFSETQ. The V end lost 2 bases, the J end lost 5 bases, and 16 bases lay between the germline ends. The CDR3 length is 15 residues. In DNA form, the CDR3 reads TGCGCCAGCAGCTTTGACGCAGGGTTGGGGGAGACCCAGTACTTC. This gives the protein CASSFDAGLGETQYF.

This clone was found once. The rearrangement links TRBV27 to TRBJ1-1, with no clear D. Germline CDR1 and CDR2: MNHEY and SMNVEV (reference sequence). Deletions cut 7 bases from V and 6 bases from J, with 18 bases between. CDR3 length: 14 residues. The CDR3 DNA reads TGTGCCAGCATGATATCCCCGTTCCTGGCTGAAGCTTTCTTT. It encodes CASMISPFLAEAFF.

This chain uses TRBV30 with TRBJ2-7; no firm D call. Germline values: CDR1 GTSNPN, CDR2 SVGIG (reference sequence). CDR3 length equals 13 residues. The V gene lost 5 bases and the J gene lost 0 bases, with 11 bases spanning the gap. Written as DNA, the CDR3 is TGTGCCTGGTCCGAAAGGAGCTCCTACGAGCAGTACTTC. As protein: CAWSERSSYEQYF.

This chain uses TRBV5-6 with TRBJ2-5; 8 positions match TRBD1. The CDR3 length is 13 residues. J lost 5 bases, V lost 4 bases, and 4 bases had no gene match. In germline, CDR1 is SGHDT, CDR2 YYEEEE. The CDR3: CASSLRGQETQYF. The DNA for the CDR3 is TGTGCCAGCAGCCTCAGGGGGCAGGAGACCCAGTACTTC.

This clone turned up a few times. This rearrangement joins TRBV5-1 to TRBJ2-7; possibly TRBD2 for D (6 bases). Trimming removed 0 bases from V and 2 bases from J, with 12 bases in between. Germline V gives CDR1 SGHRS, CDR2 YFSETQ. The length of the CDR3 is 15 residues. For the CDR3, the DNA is TGCGCCAGCAGCTTGGACGGCGGGGTGACCTACGAGCAGTACTTC. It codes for CASSLDGGVTYEQYF. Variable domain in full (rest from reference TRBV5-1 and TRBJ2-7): KAGVTQTPRYLIKTRGQQVTLSCSPISGHRSVSWYQQTPGQGLQFLFEYFSETQRNKGNFPGRFSGRQFSNSRSEMNVSTLELGDSALYLCASSLDGGVTYEQYFGPGTRLTVT.

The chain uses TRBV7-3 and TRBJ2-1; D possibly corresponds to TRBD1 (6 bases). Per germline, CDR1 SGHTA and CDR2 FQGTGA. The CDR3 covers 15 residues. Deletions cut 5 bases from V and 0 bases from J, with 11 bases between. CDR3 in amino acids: CASSANRDSYNEQFF. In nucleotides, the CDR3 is TGTGCCAGCAGCGCTAACAGGGACTCCTACAATGAGCAGTTCTTC.

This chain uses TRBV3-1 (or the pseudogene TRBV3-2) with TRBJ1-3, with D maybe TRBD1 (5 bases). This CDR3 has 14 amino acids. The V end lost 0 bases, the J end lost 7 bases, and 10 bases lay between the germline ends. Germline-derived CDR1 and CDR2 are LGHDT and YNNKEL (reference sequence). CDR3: CASSQDGGTNTIYF. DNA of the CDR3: TGTGCCAGCAGCCAAGACGGGGGGACCAACACCATATATTTT.

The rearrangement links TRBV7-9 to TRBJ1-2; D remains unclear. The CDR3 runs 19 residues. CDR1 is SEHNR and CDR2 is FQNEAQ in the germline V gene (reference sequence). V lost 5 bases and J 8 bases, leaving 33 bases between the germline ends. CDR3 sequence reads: CASSPSAARILLFLGGYTF. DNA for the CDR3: TGTGCCAGCAGCCCTTCGGCGGCCAGGATTCTTTTATTTTTGGGCGGCTACACCTTC.

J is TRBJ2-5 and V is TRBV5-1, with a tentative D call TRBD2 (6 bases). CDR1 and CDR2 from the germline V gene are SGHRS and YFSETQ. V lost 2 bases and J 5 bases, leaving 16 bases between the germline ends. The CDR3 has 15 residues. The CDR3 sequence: CASSLPAGFGETQYF. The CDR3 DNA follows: TGCGCCAGCAGCTTACCAGCGGGTTTCGGGGAGACCCAGTACTTC.

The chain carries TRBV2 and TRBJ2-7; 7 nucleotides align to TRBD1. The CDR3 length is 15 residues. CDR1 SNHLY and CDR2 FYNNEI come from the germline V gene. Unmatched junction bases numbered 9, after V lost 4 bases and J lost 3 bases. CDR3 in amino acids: CASSGQGNIGYEQYF. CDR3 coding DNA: TGTGCCAGCAGTGGACAGGGAAATATCGGCTACGAGCAGTACTTC. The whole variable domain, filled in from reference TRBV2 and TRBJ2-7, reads EPEVTQTPSHQVTQMGQEVILRCVPISNHLYFYWYRQILGQKVEFLVSFYNNEISEKSEIFDDQFSVERPDGSNFTLKIRSTKLEDSAMYFCASSGQGNIGYEQYFGPGTRLTVT.

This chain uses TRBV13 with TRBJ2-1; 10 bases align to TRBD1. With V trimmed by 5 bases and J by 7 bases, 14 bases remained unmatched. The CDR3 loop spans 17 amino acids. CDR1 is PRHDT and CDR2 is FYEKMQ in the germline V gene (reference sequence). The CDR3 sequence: CASSLLKPGQGRNEQFF. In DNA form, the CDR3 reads TGTGCCAGCAGCCTCCTAAAACCGGGACAGGGGAGGAATGAGCAGTTCTTC.

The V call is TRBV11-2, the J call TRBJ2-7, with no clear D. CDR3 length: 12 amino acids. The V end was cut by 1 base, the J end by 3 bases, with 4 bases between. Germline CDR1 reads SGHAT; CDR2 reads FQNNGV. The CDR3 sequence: CASSLAIYEQYF. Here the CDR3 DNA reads TGTGCCAGCAGCTTAGCAATCTACGAGCAGTACTTC. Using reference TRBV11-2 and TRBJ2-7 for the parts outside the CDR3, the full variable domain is EAGVAQSPRYKIIEKRQSVAFWCNPISGHATLYWYQQILGQGPKLLIQFQNNGVVDDSQLPKDRFSAERLKGVDSTLKIQPAKLEDSAVYLCASSLAIYEQYFGPGTRLTVT.

CDR3 loop: CASSSPGLPTYNEQFF. CDR3 sequence (DNA): TGTGCCAGCAGCTCACCCGGACTACCCACCTACAATGAGCAGTTCTTC. The chain uses TRBV5-4 and TRBJ2-1; tentatively, D is TRBD2 (6 bases). The CDR3 runs to 16 residues. The germline V gene encodes CDR1 SGHNT and CDR2 YYREEE (reference sequence). The V end was cut by 3 bases, the J end by 2 bases, with 15 bases between.

The CDR3 spells CASSPQIAGDYGYTF. As DNA, the CDR3 is TGTGCCAGCTCACCACAGATAGCAGGGGACTATGGCTACACCTTC. The chain employs TRBV18 and TRBJ1-2; possibly TRBD1 for D (6 bases). Germline-derived CDR1 and CDR2 are KGHSH and LQKENI. The V end lost 1 base, the J end lost 3 bases, and 12 bases lay between the germline ends. This CDR3 contains 15 residues.

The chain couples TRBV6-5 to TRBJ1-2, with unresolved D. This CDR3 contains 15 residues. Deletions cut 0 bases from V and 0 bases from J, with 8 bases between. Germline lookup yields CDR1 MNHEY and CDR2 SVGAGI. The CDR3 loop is CASSYSLSSNYGYTF. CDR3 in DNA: TGTGCCAGCAGTTACTCTCTGAGCTCTAACTATGGCTACACCTTC.